These T cell receptor beta chains were read from a single sample in a study of T cells in Graves' hyperthyroidism and ophthalmopathy. TCRdb redid the calling of the multiplex PCR reads with MiXCR, one entry per CDR3 protein. The table lists hundreds of thousands of distinct CDR3 sequences, about 20% of them singletons. Sequenced input: blood. The receptors were gathered from a man in his forties with Graves' ophthalmopathy. Both conserved end residues are part of each CDR3. A D gene is named only where the DNA matches it firmly. Clone size is not always given. Where it is, it says once, few, many or a class for expanded clones.

>NA|TRBV6-4|many|TRBJ1-1
CASSRDGDTEAFF
TGTGCCAGCAGCAGGGATGGGGACACTGAAGCTTTCTTT
>TRBD1|TRBV3-1|NA|TRBJ1-5
CASSQGTGSYQPQHF
TGTGCCAGCAGCCAAGGGACAGGAAGCTATCAGCCCCAGCATTTT
>TRBD1|TRBV20-1|NA|TRBJ2-1
CSARDRATTHGTGLYNEQFF
TGCAGTGCTAGAGATCGGGCTACGACACACGGGACAGGTCTTTACAATGAGCAGTTCTTC
>TRBD1|TRBV5-1|many|TRBJ1-2
CASSFPDRPGYGYTF
TGCGCCAGCAGCTTCCCGGACAGGCCAGGCTATGGCTACACCTTC
>NA|TRBV2|many|TRBJ2-3
CASSEGRFPTDTQYF
TGTGCCAGCAGTGAAGGAAGGTTCCCCACAGATACGCAGTATTTT
>NA|TRBV9|NA|TRBJ2-1
CASSVATDFNNEQFF
TGTGCCAGCAGCGTAGCTACAGATTTTAACAATGAGCAGTTCTTC
>TRBD1|TRBV2|few|TRBJ1-5
CASSAQGAGQPQHF
TGTGCCAGCAGTGCACAGGGGGCCGGTCAGCCCCAGCATTTT
>NA|TRBV18|NA|TRBJ2-3
CASSLTRNTDTQYF
TGTGCCAGCTCTTTGACTAGAAACACAGATACGCAGTATTTT
>TRBD2|TRBV7-9|NA|TRBJ2-1
CASSREREQEFF
TGTGCCAGCAGCCGGGAGCGGGAGCAGGAGTTCTTC
>TRBD1|TRBV30|NA|TRBJ1-1
CAWSVQGGNTEAFF
TGTGCCTGGAGTGTCCAGGGGGGGAACACTGAAGCTTTCTTT
>NA|TRBV6-2/TRBV6-3|few|TRBJ1-5
CASRPGVRNQPQHF
TGTGCCAGCAGGCCTGGGGTTCGGAATCAGCCCCAGCATTTT
>NA|TRBV20-1|many|TRBJ2-1
CSAKRDFRYNEQFF
TGCAGTGCTAAAAGGGACTTTCGTTACAATGAGCAGTTCTTC
>NA|TRBV4-3|NA|TRBJ2-1
CASSQESGTSYNEQFF
TGCGCCAGCAGCCAAGAGAGCGGAACCTCCTACAATGAGCAGTTCTTC
>NA|TRBV3-1|many|TRBJ2-2
CASSKTGITNTGELFF
TGTGCCAGCTCAAAAACCGGGATAACGAACACCGGGGAGCTGTTTTTT
>NA|TRBV5-1|few|TRBJ1-2
CASSFGGANSYTF
TGCGCCAGCAGCTTCGGGGGCGCTAATAGCTACACCTTC
>TRBD2|TRBV5-1|many|TRBJ2-1
CASSFLGTSGRSSYNEQFF
TGCGCCAGCAGCTTTCTTGGGACTAGCGGACGAAGCTCCTACAATGAGCAGTTCTTC
>TRBD2|TRBV4-1|few|TRBJ2-1
CASSPRTSGFGEQFF
TGCGCCAGCAGCCCCAGGACTAGCGGGTTCGGGGAGCAGTTCTTC
>TRBD1|TRBV24-1|many|TRBJ2-1
CATSDLRQGSSEQFF
TGTGCCACCAGTGATTTGCGACAGGGGTCGTCCGAGCAGTTCTTC
>TRBD2|TRBV20-1|many|TRBJ2-2
CSARGTSEAGELFF
TGCAGTGCCCGAGGTACTAGCGAAGCCGGGGAGCTGTTTTTT
>NA|TRBV5-1|few|TRBJ2-7
CASSSPTRAYEQYF
TGCGCCAGCAGCTCTCCGACTAGAGCCTACGAGCAGTACTTC
>NA|TRBV2|few|TRBJ2-7
CASSPFVGGGEVGQYF
TGTGCCAGCAGTCCGTTCGTGGGAGGGGGCGAGGTTGGGCAGTACTTC
>NA|TRBV4-1|NA|TRBJ1-1
CASSREGVEAFF
TGCGCCAGCAGCCGTGAGGGCGTGGAAGCTTTCTTT
>TRBD2|TRBV29-1|NA|TRBJ2-3
CSVEYGGAGDTQYF
TGCAGCGTTGAATACGGGGGGGCGGGAGATACGCAGTATTTT
>TRBD1|TRBV5-1|few|TRBJ2-1
CASSLDGQGVIYNEQFF
TGCGCCAGCAGCTTGGATGGACAGGGGGTCATCTACAATGAGCAGTTCTTC
>TRBD2|TRBV12-3/TRBV12-4|many|TRBJ2-1
CASRKLAGAVPGNEQFF
TGTGCCAGCAGAAAACTAGCGGGAGCCGTCCCGGGCAATGAGCAGTTCTTC
>NA|TRBV6-1|few|TRBJ2-7
CASTPLPQFEQYF
TGTGCCAGCACCCCCTTGCCGCAGTTCGAGCAGTACTTC
>NA|TRBV3-1|few|TRBJ2-1
CASSHTPSVNNEQFF
TGTGCCAGCAGCCATACCCCCTCTGTGAACAATGAGCAGTTCTTC
>NA|TRBV3-1|NA|TRBJ1-2
CASSQEWETDYTF
TGTGCCAGCAGCCAAGAGTGGGAGACAGACTACACCTTC
>TRBD1|TRBV12-3/TRBV12-4|NA|TRBJ1-1
CASSFLTGAEFEAFF
TGTGCCAGCAGTTTCCTCACAGGGGCGGAATTTGAAGCTTTCTTT
>NA|TRBV27|many|TRBJ2-1
CASSFRDNEQFF
TGTGCCAGCAGTTTCAGGGACAATGAGCAGTTCTTC
>NA|TRBV19|NA|TRBJ1-6
CASSIRPGPMHSPLHF
TGTGCCAGTAGTATACGCCCGGGACCGATGCACTCACCCCTCCACTTT
>NA|TRBV11-2|many|TRBJ2-3
CASSRVRTFSSTDTQYF
TGTGCCAGCAGCCGAGTTCGGACTTTCTCTAGCACAGATACGCAGTATTTT
>NA|TRBV11-1|many|TRBJ2-7
CASSERWDPYEQYF
TGTGCCAGCAGCGAAAGGTGGGACCCCTACGAGCAGTACTTC
>NA|TRBV19|NA|TRBJ2-2
CASSTFGLDSNTGELFF
TGTGCCAGTAGTACTTTTGGGCTGGATTCGAACACCGGGGAGCTGTTTTTT
>NA|TRBV7-9|NA|TRBJ1-1
CASSLSWGPYEAFF
TGTGCCAGCAGCTTAAGCTGGGGGCCGTACGAAGCTTTCTTT
>TRBD1|TRBV6-1|NA|TRBJ1-6
CATYKLQGATGSPLHF
TGTGCCACCTACAAACTACAGGGGGCGACGGGTTCACCCCTCCACTTT
>NA|TRBV6-1|many|TRBJ2-3
CASTREFSTDTQYF
TGTGCCAGCACCCGGGAGTTTAGCACAGATACGCAGTATTTT
>NA|TRBV4-1|NA|TRBJ2-2
CASSQARALSTGELFF
TGCGCCAGCAGCCAAGCCCGGGCCCTCTCCACCGGGGAGCTGTTTTTT
>NA|TRBV18|NA|TRBJ2-3
CASSALVDTQYF
TGTGCCAGCAGTGCTCTGGTAGATACGCAGTATTTT
>NA|TRBV27|NA|TRBJ1-5
CASSLWGINQPQHF
TGTGCCAGCAGTCTTTGGGGGATCAATCAGCCCCAGCATTTT
>TRBD1|TRBV3-1|many|TRBJ1-6
CASSDWTGKNSPLHF
TGTGCCAGCAGCGATTGGACAGGCAAAAATTCACCCCTCCACTTT
>NA|TRBV3-1|many|TRBJ1-1
CASSLGRGLMNTEAFF
TGTGCCAGCAGCCTTGGGAGAGGACTTATGAACACTGAAGCTTTCTTT
>NA|TRBV7-3|few|TRBJ1-2
CASSLTPVGTGGLSYGYTF
TGTGCCAGCAGCCTTACCCCTGTCGGCACAGGTGGTCTGTCCTATGGCTACACCTTC
>TRBD2|TRBV24-1|few|TRBJ2-5
CATSGSGRGETQYF
TGTGCCACCAGTGGTAGCGGGAGAGGAGAGACCCAGTACTTC
>NA|TRBV5-6|few|TRBJ2-7
CASSSLGSWAYEQYF
TGTGCCAGCAGCTCATTGGGGTCCTGGGCCTACGAGCAGTACTTC
>TRBD1|TRBV27|NA|TRBJ1-2
CASAMGQALDGYTF
TGTGCCAGTGCTATGGGACAGGCATTGGATGGCTACACCTTC
>TRBD1|TRBV2|NA|TRBJ1-2
CASRPGTGVSYGYTF
TGTGCCAGCAGGCCCGGGACAGGAGTGAGCTATGGCTACACCTTC
>NA|TRBV12-3/TRBV12-4|NA|TRBJ1-2
CASSLAPGGYTF
TGTGCCAGCAGTTTAGCCCCCGGTGGCTACACCTTC
>NA|TRBV2|few|TRBJ2-3
CASGRGPTDTQYF
TGTGCCAGCGGACGGGGTCCCACAGATACGCAGTATTTT
>NA|TRBV18|few|TRBJ2-7
CASSPTEGPYEQYF
TGTGCCAGCTCACCAACAGAGGGGCCCTACGAGCAGTACTTC
>TRBD2|TRBV30|many|TRBJ2-1
CAWGITAGLYNEQFF
TGTGCCTGGGGGATAACAGCGGGGCTCTACAATGAGCAGTTCTTC
>TRBD1|TRBV28|NA|TRBJ1-3
CASSMTGAGNTIYF
TGTGCCAGCAGCATGACAGGGGCTGGAAACACCATATATTTT